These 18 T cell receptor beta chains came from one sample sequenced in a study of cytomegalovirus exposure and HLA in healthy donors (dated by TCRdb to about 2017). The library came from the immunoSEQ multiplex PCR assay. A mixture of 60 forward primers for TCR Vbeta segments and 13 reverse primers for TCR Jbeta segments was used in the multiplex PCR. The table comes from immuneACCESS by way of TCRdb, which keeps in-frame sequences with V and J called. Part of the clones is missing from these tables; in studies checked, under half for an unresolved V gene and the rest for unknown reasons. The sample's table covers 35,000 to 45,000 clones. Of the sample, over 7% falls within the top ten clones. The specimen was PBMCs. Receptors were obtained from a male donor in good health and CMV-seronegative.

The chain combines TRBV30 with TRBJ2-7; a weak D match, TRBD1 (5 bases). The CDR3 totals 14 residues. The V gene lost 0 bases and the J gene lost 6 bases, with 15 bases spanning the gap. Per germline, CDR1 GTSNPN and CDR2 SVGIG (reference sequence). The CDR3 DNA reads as TGTGCCTGGAGTGTAGGGGTCCGGGTCGGCGAGCAGTACTTC. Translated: CAWSVGVRVGEQYF.

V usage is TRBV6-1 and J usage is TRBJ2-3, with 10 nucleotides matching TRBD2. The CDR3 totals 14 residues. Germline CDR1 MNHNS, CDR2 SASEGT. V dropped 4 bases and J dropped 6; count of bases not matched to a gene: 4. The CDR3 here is CASSGAGGVDTQYF. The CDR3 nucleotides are TGTGCCAGCAGTGGAGCGGGAGGGGTCGATACGCAGTATTTT.

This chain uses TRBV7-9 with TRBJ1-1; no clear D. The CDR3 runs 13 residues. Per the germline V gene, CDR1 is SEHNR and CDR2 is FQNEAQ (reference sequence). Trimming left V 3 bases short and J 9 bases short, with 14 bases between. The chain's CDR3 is CASSFQERDQAFF. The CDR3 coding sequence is TGTGCCAGCAGCTTTCAGGAACGGGATCAAGCTTTCTTT.

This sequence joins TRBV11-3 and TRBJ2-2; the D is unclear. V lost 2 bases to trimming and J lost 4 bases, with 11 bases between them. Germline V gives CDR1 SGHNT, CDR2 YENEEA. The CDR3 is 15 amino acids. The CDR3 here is CASSLRGELTGELFF. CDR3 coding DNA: TGTGCCAGCAGCTTACGCGGAGAACTCACCGGGGAGCTGTTTTTT.

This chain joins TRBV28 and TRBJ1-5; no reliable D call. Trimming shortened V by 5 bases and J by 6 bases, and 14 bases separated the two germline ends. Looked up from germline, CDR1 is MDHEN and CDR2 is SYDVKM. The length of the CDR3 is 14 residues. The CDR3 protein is CASSPGLGFQPQHF. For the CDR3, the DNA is TGTGCCAGCAGTCCCGGACTTGGTTTTCAGCCCCAGCATTTT.

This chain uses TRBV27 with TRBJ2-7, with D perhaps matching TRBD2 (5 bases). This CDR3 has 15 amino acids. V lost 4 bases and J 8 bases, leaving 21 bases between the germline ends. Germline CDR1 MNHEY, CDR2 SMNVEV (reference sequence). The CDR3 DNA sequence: TGTGCCAGCAGTTCCCCAAGCGGTTCTCCCGTGAAGCAGTACTTC. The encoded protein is CASSSPSGSPVKQYF.

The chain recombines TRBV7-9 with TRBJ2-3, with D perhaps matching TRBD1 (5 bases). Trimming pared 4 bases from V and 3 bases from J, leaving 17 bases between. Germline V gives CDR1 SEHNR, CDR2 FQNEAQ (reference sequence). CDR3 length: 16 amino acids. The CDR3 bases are TGTGCCAGCAGCTCCATGCTGGGGCGGAGAACAGATACGCAGTATTTT. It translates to CASSSMLGRRTDTQYF.

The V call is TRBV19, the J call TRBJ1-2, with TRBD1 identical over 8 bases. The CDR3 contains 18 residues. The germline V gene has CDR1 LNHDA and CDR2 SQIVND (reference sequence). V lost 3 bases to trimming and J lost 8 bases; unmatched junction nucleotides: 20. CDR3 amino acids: CASSIPIPGTGPRGGYTF. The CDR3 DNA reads TGTGCCAGTAGTATTCCGATACCCGGGACAGGCCCCCGCGGGGGCTACACCTTC.

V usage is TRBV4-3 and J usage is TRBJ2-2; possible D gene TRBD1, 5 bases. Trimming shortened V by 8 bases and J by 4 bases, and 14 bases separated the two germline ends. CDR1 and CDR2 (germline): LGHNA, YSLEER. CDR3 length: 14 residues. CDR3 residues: CASGVRVGTGELFF. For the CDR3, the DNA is TGCGCCAGCGGCGTCAGGGTAGGCACCGGGGAGCTGTTTTTT.

The CDR3 loop is CASGSGRESDTQYF. The CDR3 nucleotides read TGTGCCAGCGGGTCAGGGCGGGAGTCAGATACGCAGTATTTT. The chain employs TRBV9 and TRBJ2-3; 7 nucleotides line up with TRBD2. CDR3 length equals 14 residues. The ends lost 7 bases at V and 4 bases at J; junction bases unmatched: 9. In germline, CDR1 is SGDLS, CDR2 YYNGEE.

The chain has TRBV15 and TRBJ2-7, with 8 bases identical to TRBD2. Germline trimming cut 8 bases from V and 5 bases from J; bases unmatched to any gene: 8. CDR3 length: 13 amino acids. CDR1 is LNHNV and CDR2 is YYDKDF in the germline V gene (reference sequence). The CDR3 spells CATRHREGDEQYF. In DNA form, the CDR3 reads TGTGCCACCCGTCACCGGGAGGGAGACGAGCAGTACTTC. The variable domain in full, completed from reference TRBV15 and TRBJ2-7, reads DAMVIQNPRYQVTQFGKPVTLSCSQTLNHNVMYWYQQKSSQAPKLLFHYYDKDFNNEADTPDNFQSRRPNTSFCFLDIRSPGLGDTAMYLCATRHREGDEQYFGPGTRLTVT.

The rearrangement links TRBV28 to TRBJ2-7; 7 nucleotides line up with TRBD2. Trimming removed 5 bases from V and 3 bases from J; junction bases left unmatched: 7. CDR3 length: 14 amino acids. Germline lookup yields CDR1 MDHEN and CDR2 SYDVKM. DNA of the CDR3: TGTGCCAGCAGTCCTCCCGCGGGAGTCTACGAGCAGTACTTC. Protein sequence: CASSPPAGVYEQYF.

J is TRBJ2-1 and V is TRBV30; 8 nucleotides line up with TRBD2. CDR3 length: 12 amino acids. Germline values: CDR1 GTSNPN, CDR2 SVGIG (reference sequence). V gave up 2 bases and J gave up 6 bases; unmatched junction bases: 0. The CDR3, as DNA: TGTGCCTGGAGTACTAGCGGCAATGAGCAGTTCTTC. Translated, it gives CAWSTSGNEQFF. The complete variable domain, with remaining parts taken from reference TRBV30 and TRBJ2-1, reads SQTIHQWPATLVQPVGSPLSLECTVEGTSNPNLYWYRQAAGRGLQLLFYSVGIGQISSEVPQNLSASRPQDRQFILSSKKLLLSDSGFYLCAWSTSGNEQFFGPGTRLTVL.

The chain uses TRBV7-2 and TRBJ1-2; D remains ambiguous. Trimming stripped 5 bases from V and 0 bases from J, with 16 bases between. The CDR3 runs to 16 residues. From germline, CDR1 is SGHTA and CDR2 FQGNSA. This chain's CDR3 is CASSREGPQANYGYTF. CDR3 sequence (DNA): TGTGCCAGCAGCCGGGAAGGACCCCAGGCTAACTATGGCTACACCTTC.

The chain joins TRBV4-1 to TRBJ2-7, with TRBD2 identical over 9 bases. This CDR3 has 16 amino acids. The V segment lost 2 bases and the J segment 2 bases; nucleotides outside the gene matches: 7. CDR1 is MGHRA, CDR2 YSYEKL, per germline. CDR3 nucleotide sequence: TGCGCCAGCAGCCAACTTGGGACTAGCAGCGCCTACGAGCAGTACTTC. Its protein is CASSQLGTSSAYEQYF.

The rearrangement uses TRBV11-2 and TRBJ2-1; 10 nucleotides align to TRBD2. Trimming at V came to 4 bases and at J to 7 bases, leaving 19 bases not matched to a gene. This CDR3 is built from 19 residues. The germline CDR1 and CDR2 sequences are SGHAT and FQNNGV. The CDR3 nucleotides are TGTGCCAGCAGCTACAGTCGGACTAGCGGACTCTCGGGGGTAAATGAGCAGTTCTTC. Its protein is CASSYSRTSGLSGVNEQFF.

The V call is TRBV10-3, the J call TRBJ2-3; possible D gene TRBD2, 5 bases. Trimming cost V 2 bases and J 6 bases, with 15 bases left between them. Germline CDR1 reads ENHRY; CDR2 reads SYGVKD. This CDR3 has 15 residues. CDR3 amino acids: CAISEEGAAYDTQYF. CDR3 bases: TGTGCCATCAGTGAGGAAGGAGCGGCGTACGATACGCAGTATTTT.

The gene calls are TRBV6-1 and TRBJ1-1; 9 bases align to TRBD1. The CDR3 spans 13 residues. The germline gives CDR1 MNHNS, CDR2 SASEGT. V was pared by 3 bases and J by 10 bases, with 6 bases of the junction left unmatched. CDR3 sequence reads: CASSESRGQGAFF. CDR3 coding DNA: TGTGCCAGCAGTGAGTCCCGGGGACAGGGAGCTTTCTTT.